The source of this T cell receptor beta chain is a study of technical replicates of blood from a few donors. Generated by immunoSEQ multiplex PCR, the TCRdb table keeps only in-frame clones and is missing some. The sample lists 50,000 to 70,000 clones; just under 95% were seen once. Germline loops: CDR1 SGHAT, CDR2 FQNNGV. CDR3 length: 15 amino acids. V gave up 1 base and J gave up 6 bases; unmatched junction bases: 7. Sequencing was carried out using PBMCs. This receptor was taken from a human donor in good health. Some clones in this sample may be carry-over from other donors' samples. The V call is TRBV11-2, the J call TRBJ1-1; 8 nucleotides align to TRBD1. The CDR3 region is CASSLGVRGRAEAFF. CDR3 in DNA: TGTGCCAGCAGCTTAGGGGTCAGGGGGCGAGCTGAAGCTTTCTTT.